This TCR beta chain came from a study of T-cell memory formation after mild COVID-19. On the study more broadly: The two donors had largely donor-specific TCR clusters.

Whole-study results and caveats: Detection of some responders pre-infection suggested pre-existing cross-reactive memory T cells participated.

Researchers used 5'RACE with constant-segment primers to make TCR alpha and TCR beta cDNA libraries that carry sample barcodes and UMIs. TCRdb used MiXCR to reprocess the 5' RACE reads, holding one entry per CDR3 protein. The repertoire holds about 400,000 distinct CDR3 sequences, with roughly a quarter as singletons. Concerning this clonotype itself: Its antigen remains unknown.

V was shortened by 3 bases and J by 12 bases, with 18 bases between the two germline ends. Looked up from germline, CDR1 is DFQATT and CDR2 is SNEGSKA (reference sequence). This CDR3 is 13 amino acids long. The receptor's source is an adult woman who had mild COVID-19 (a few samples of this study predate the infection). Cell type and time point are not known. The sequenced sample was PBMCs or a T cell subset sorted from them (not recorded which). The chain employs TRBV20-1 and TRBJ2-1; D might be TRBD2 (7 bases). Here the CDR3 DNA reads TGCAGTGCTAGGAAAACAGGGAGGGGGGTGCAGTTCTTC. Translation gives CSARKTGRGVQFF.